The rows below give T cell receptor beta chains drawn from one sample of a study of type 1 and type 2 diabetes patients. TCRdb reanalysed the multiplex PCR reads using MiXCR and keeps one entry per CDR3 protein. The top ten clones hold around 13% of a sample with approximately 260,000 distinct CDR3 sequences, more than 40% of them seen once. Sequenced sample: peripheral blood mononuclear cells (PBMCs). Receptor source: a man aged 18 to 29 with type 2 diabetes. The CDR3 runs from the conserved cysteine through the conserved F or W. A D gene is named only where the DNA matches it firmly. Expanded clones get a size class; other rows say once, few or many, or leave the size out.

clone size	V gene	D gene	J gene	CDR3 protein	CDR3 DNA
NA	TRBV10-3	NA	TRBJ2-2	CAFDRQRLNTGELFF	TGTGCCTTCGATAGACAGAGACTGAACACCGGGGAGCTGTTTTTT
once	TRBV7-2	TRBD1	TRBJ1-2	CASSLASGQTNYGYTF	TGTGCCAGCAGCTTAGCCTCGGGACAGACTAACTATGGCTACACCTTC
NA	TRBV10-3	NA	TRBJ1-5	CAISGSSNQPQHF	TGTGCCATATCCGGGTCCTCTAATCAGCCCCAGCATTTT
NA	TRBV12-3/TRBV12-4	TRBD1	TRBJ2-7	CASSWTGGGYEQYF	TGTGCCAGCAGTTGGACAGGGGGCGGGTACGAGCAGTACTTC
NA	TRBV5-1	NA	TRBJ1-2	CASSKEANYGYTF	TGCGCCAGCAGTAAAGAGGCTAACTATGGCTACACCTTC
few	TRBV7-9	NA	TRBJ1-2	CASSLGFEANYGYTF	TGTGCCAGCAGCTTAGGATTTGAAGCTAACTATGGCTACACCTTC
many	TRBV19	TRBD1	TRBJ2-7	CASSLDRGEQYF	TGTGCCAGTAGTTTGGACAGGGGCGAGCAGTACTTC
NA	TRBV20-1	NA	TRBJ1-1	CSAPRPTGHLNTEAFF	TGCAGTGCTCCTCGCCCGACGGGACACTTGAACACTGAAGCTTTCTTT
NA	TRBV20-1	NA	TRBJ1-5	CSASSPSQPQHF	TGCAGTGCTAGCAGCCCATCTCAGCCCCAGCATTTT
many	TRBV10-3	NA	TRBJ1-2	CAISDPDSNYGYTF	TGTGCCATCAGTGACCCGGACAGTAACTATGGCTACACCTTC
NA	TRBV7-3	NA	TRBJ2-3	CASSPQGNRDTQYF	TGTGCCAGCAGTCCACAGGGCAATAGGGATACGCAGTATTTT
NA	TRBV28	NA	TRBJ2-7	CASVPAGAPAEQYF	TGTGCCAGCGTCCCTGCGGGGGCGCCGGCCGAGCAGTACTTC
NA	TRBV19	TRBD1	TRBJ1-5	CASWDRGIVSNQPQHF	TGTGCCAGTTGGGACAGGGGAATCGTAAGCAATCAGCCCCAGCATTTT
few	TRBV27	NA	TRBJ1-1	CASSLSGAPAFF	TGTGCCAGCAGTTTATCGGGGGCGCCGGCTTTCTTT
once	TRBV4-1	NA	TRBJ2-3	CASSEWSRSDTRYF	TGCGCCAGCAGTGAATGGAGTAGATCCGATACGCGGTATTTT
NA	TRBV11-2	NA	TRBJ2-7	CASSLQGKAYEQYF	TGTGCCAGCAGCTTACAGGGCAAAGCCTACGAGCAGTACTTC
NA	TRBV27	TRBD2	TRBJ2-1	CASRTGGEEQFF	TGTGCCAGCAGAACCGGGGGGGAGGAGCAGTTCTTC